The entry below describes one T cell receptor (beta chain). CDR1 is KGHSH, CDR2 LQKENI, per germline. The ends were cut back, 4 bases at V and 0 bases at J, with 12 bases in the middle. The CDR3 covers 16 residues. These data come from a study of blood T cell repertoires in COVID-19. The repertoire was sequenced with immunoSEQ multiplex PCR; TCRdb's copy has only in-frame clones and lacks some. Among about 150,000 clones, roughly 84% were seen once, and the ten largest hold 0.63%. The clonotype comes from a man in his sixties with COVID-19, enrolled during active disease. Material: peripheral blood. This chain joins TRBV18 and TRBJ1-4; D is unresolved. The CDR3 loop is CASSRGDGATNEKLFF. CDR3 coding DNA: TGTGCCAGCTCACGTGGAGACGGGGCAACTAATGAAAAACTGTTTTTT. Full variable domain (missing parts from reference TRBV18 and TRBJ1-4): NAGVMQNPRHLVRRRGQEARLRCSPMKGHSHVYWYRQLPEEGLKFMVYLQKENIIDESGMPKERFSAEFPKEGPSILRIQQVVRGDSAAYFCASSRGDGATNEKLFFGSGTQLSVL.